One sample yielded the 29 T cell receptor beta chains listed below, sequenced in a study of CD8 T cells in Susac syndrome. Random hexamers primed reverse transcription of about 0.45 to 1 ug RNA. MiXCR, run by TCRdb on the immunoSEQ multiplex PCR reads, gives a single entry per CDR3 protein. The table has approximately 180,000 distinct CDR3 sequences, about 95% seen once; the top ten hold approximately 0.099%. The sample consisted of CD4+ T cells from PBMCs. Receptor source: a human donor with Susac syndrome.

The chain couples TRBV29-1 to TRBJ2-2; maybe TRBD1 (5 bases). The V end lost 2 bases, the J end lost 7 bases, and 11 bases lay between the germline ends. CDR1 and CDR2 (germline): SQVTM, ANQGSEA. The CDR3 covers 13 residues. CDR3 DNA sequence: TGCAGCGTTGAAACGCAGGGCGTCGGGGAGCTGTTTTTT. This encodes CSVETQGVGELFF.

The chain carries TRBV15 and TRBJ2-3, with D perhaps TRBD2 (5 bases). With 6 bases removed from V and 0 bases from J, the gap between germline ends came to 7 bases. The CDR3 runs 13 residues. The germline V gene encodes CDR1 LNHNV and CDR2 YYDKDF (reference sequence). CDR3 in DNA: TGTGCCACCAGGCGGACTAGCACAGATACGCAGTATTTT. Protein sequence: CATRRTSTDTQYF.

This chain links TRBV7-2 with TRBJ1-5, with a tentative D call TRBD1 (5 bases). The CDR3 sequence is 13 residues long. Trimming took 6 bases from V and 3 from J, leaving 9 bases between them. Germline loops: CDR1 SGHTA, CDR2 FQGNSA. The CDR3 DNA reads TGTGCCAGCAGTACTGGGGCCAATCAGCCCCAGCATTTT. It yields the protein CASSTGANQPQHF.

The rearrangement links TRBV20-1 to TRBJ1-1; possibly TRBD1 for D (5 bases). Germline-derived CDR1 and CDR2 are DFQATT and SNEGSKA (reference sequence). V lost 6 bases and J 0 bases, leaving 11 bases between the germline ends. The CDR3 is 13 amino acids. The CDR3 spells CSARQGLNTEAFF. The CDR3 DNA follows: TGCAGTGCCCGCCAGGGTTTGAACACTGAAGCTTTCTTT.

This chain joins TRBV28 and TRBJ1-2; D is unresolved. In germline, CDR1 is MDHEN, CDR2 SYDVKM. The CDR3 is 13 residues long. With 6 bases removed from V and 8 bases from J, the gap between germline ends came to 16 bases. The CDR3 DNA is TGTGCCAGCAGCCTCTCGGAGGTTCGGGGCTACACCTTC. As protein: CASSLSEVRGYTF.

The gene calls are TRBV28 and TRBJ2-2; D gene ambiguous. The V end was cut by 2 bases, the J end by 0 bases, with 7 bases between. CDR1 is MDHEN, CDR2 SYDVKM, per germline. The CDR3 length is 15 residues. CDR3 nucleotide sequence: TGTGCCAGCAGTTTAACACGGGCGAACACCGGGGAGCTGTTTTTT. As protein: CASSLTRANTGELFF.

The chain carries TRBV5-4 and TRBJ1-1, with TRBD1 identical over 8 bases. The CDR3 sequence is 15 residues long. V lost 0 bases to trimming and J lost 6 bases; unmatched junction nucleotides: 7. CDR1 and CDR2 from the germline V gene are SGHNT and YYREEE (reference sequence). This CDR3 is CASSLEQGDVSEAFF. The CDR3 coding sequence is TGTGCCAGCAGCTTGGAACAGGGGGATGTATCTGAAGCTTTCTTT. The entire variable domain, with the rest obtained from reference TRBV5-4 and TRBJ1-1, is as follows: ETGVTQSPTHLIKTRGQQVTLRCSSQSGHNTVSWYQQALGQGPQFIFQYYREEENGRGNFPPRFSGLQFPNYSSELNVNALELDDSALYLCASSLEQGDVSEAFFGQGTRLTVV.

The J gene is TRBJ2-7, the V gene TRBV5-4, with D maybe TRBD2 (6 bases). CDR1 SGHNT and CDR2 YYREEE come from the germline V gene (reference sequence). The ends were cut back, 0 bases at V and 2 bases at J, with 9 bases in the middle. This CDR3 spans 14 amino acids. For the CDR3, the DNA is TGTGCCAGCAGCTTGGAGGAGGGACCCTACGAGCAGTACTTC. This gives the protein CASSLEEGPYEQYF. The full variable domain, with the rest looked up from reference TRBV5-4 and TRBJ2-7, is ETGVTQSPTHLIKTRGQQVTLRCSSQSGHNTVSWYQQALGQGPQFIFQYYREEENGRGNFPPRFSGLQFPNYSSELNVNALELDDSALYLCASSLEEGPYEQYFGPGTRLTVT.

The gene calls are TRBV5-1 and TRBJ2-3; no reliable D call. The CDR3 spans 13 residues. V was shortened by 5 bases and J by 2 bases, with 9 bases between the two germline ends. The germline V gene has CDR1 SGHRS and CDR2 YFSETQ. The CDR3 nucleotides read TGCGCCAGCAGTGAGTCGGCCACAGATACGCAGTATTTT. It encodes CASSESATDTQYF.

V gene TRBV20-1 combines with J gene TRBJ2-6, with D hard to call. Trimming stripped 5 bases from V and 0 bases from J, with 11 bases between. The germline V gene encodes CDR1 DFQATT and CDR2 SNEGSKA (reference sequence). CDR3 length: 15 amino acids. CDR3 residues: CSAVNRSSGANVLTF. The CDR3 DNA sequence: TGCAGTGCTGTAAATAGGTCCTCTGGGGCCAACGTCCTGACTTTC.

This CDR3 reads CASSPDPGRTYEQYF. In DNA, the CDR3 is TGTGCCAGCTCACCAGATCCGGGACGGACCTACGAGCAGTACTTC. The chain couples TRBV18 to TRBJ2-7; D may match TRBD1 or TRBD2 (5 bases each). The CDR3 totals 15 residues. Germline CDR1 is KGHSH and CDR2 is LQKENI. V was shortened by 2 bases and J by 2 bases, with 13 bases between the two germline ends.

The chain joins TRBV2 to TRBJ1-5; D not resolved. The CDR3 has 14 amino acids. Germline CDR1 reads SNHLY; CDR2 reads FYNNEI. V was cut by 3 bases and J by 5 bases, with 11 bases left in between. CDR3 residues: CASSEEQTYQPQHF. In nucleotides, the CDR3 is TGTGCCAGCAGTGAGGAACAGACCTATCAGCCCCAGCATTTT.

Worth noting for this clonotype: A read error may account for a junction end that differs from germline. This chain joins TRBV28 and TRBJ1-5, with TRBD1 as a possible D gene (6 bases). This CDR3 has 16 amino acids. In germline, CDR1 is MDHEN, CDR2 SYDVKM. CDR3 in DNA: TGTGCCAGCAGTCGAGATACAGGGTATAGCAATCACCCCCAGCATTTT. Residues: CASSRDTGYSNHPQHF.

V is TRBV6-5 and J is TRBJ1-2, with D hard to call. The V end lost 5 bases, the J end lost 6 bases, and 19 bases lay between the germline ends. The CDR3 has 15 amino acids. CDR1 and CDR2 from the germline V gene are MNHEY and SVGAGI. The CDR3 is CASSLSGPPPNGYTF. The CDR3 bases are TGTGCCAGCAGTCTTTCCGGGCCTCCCCCGAATGGCTACACCTTC.

DNA for the CDR3: TGTGCCAGCAGCCCCGTGGTAGCGGGGGCCCACACCTACAATGAGCAGTTCTTC. This sequence encodes CASSPVVAGAHTYNEQFF. The rearrangement links TRBV11-2 to TRBJ2-1; TRBD2 aligns across 9 bases. In germline, CDR1 is SGHAT, CDR2 FQNNGV. Germline trimming cut 5 bases from V and 2 bases from J; bases unmatched to any gene: 13. There are 18 residues in the CDR3.

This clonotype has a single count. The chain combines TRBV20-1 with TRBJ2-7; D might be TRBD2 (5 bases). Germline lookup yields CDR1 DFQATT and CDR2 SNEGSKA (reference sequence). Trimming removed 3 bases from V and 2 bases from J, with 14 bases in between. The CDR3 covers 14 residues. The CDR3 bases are TGCAGTGCTAGCCCCGGGATTTTTCCCTACGAGCAGTACTTC. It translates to CSASPGIFPYEQYF.

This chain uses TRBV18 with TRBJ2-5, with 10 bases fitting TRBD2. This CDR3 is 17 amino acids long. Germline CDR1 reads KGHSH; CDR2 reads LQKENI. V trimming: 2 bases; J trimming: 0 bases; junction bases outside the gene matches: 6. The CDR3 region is CASSPLLAGTNQETQYF. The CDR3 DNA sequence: TGTGCCAGCTCACCATTACTAGCGGGGACCAACCAAGAGACCCAGTACTTC.

The CDR3 DNA reads TGTGCCACCAGCAGAGATGTGGGCACTGAGCAGTTCTTC. Encoded protein: CATSRDVGTEQFF. The chain has TRBV15 and TRBJ2-1, with no clear D. V dropped 0 bases and J dropped 9 bases, with 9 bases sitting between them. The CDR3 is 13 amino acids. Germline lookup yields CDR1 LNHNV and CDR2 YYDKDF (reference sequence).

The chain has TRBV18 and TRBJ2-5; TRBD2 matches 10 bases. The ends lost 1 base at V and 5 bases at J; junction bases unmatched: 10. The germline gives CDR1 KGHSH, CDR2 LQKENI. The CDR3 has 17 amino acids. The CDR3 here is CASSPLPTSGVGETQYF. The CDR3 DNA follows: TGTGCCAGCTCACCACTACCAACTAGCGGGGTCGGGGAGACCCAGTACTTC.

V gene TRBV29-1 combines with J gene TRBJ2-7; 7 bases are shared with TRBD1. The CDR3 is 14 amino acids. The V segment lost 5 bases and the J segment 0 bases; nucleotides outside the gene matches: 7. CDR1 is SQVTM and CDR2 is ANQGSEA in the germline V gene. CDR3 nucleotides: TGCAGCGTTCTTACAGGGGATCCCTCCTACGAGCAGTACTTC. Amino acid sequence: CSVLTGDPSYEQYF.

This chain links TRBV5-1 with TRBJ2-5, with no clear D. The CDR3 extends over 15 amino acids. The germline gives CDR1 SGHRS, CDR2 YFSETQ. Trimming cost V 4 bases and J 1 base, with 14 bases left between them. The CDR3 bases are TGCGCCAGCAGCCCCTCTCATGGATTCCAAGAGACCCAGTACTTC. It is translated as CASSPSHGFQETQYF.

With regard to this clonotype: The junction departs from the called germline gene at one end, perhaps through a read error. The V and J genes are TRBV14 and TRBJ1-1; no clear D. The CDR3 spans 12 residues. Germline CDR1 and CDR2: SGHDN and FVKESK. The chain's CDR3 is CASSQVRGEGFF. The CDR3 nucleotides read TGTGCCAGCAGCCAAGTAAGAGGAGAAGGTTTCTTT.

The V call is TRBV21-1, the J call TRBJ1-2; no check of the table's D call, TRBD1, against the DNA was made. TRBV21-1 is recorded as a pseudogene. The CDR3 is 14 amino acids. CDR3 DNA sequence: TGTGCCAGCAGCAAAGACGAAGGGGGCAATGGCTACACCTTC. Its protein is CASSKDEGGNGYTF.

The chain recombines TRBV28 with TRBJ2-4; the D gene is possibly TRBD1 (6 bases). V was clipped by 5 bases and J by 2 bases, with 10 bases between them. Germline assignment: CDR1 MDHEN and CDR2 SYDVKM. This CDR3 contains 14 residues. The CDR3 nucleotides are TGTGCCAGCAGTCCCAGGGGACCCAAAAACATTCAGTACTTC. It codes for CASSPRGPKNIQYF.

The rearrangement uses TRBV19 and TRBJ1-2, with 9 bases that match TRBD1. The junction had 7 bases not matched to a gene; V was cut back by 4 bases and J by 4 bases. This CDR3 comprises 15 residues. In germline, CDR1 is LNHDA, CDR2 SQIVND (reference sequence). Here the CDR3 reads CASSTDRGSGYGYTF. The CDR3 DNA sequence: TGTGCCAGTAGTACAGACAGGGGGAGCGGCTATGGCTACACCTTC.

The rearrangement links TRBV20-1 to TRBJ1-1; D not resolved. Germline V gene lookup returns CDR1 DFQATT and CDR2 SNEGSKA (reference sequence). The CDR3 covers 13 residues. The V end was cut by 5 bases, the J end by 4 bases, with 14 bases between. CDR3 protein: CSAPGPPATEAFF. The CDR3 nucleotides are TGCAGTGCTCCCGGACCCCCGGCCACTGAAGCTTTCTTT.

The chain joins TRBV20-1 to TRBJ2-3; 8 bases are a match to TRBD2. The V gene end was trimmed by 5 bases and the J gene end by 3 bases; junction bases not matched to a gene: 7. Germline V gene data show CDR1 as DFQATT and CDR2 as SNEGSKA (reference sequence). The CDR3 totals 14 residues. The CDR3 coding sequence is TGCAGTGCTGACAGCGGGGGAGGGACAGATACGCAGTATTTT. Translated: CSADSGGGTDTQYF.

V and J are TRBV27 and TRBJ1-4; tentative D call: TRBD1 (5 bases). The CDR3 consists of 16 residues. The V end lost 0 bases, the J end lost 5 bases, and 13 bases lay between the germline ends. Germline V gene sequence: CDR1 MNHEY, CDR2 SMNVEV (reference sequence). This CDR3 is CASSLSSGTFNEKLFF. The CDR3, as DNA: TGTGCCAGCAGTTTATCGTCAGGGACGTTCAATGAAAAACTGTTTTTT.

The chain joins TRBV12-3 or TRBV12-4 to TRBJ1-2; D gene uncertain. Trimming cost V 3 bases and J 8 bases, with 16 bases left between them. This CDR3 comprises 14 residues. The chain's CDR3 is CASSFDQRLRGYTF. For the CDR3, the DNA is TGTGCCAGCAGTTTCGACCAGAGGCTCCGAGGCTACACCTTC.